The 7 T cell receptor beta chains in this list originate from one sample, sequenced in a study of OX40 agonist ivuxolimab in advanced cancers. Data came from immunoSEQ multiplex PCR; TCRdb stores just in-frame clones and leaves some out. The sample shows about 54,000 clones, roughly 89% of them seen only once. The sequences come from CD4+ or CD8+ T cells sorted from blood, collected in a trial of the OX40 agonist ivuxolimab. These receptors were obtained from an adult with an advanced solid tumor such as melanoma, head and neck, liver or kidney cancer.

The CDR3, as DNA: TGTGCCAGCGACTCCGGGACCACAGGCGAGCAGTACTTC. The encoded protein is CASDSGTTGEQYF. V gene TRBV2 combines with J gene TRBJ2-7, with D perhaps assigned TRBD1 or TRBD2 (5 bases each). V lost 8 bases and J 6 bases, leaving 17 bases between the germline ends. Germline V gene sequence: CDR1 SNHLY, CDR2 FYNNEI. The CDR3 spans 13 residues.

The rearrangement links TRBV2 to TRBJ2-5; D unclear. Germline CDR1 and CDR2: SNHLY and FYNNEI. V was cut by 3 bases and J by 1 base, with 9 bases left in between. This CDR3 comprises 14 residues. The CDR3 sequence is CASSDQRTQETQYF. In DNA, the CDR3 is TGTGCCAGCAGTGACCAGAGAACCCAAGAGACCCAGTACTTC.

The V call is TRBV30, the J call TRBJ2-7, with D perhaps matching TRBD1 (6 bases). This CDR3 has 13 residues. Germline CDR1 reads GTSNPN; CDR2 reads SVGIG (reference sequence). V was cut by 3 bases and J by 6 bases, with 15 bases left in between. CDR3 amino acids: CAWRATDSSEQYF. For the CDR3, the DNA is TGTGCCTGGAGGGCAACGGACAGCAGCGAGCAGTACTTC.

The gene calls are TRBV5-1 and TRBJ1-2; 10 bases line up with TRBD1. Germline values: CDR1 SGHRS, CDR2 YFSETQ. This CDR3 has 14 amino acids. V shed 5 bases and J 2 bases; nucleotides not matched to a gene: 3. The CDR3 nucleotides are TGCGCCAGCAGGCCGGGACAGGGGAACTATGGCTACACCTTC. It encodes CASRPGQGNYGYTF.

The table lists this clone with a few counts. The chain combines TRBV5-5 with TRBJ1-2, with a possible D match to TRBD1 (6 bases). The V gene's germline CDR1 is SGHKS and CDR2 YYEKEE (reference sequence). The length of the CDR3 is 16 residues. Trimming pared 5 bases from V and 8 bases from J, leaving 25 bases between. CDR3: CASRRDRFLSQWGYTF. CDR3 DNA sequence: TGTGCCAGCAGACGTGACAGGTTCCTATCCCAATGGGGCTACACCTTC.

This chain joins TRBV5-6 and TRBJ1-1; D perhaps matches TRBD1 (5 bases). From germline, CDR1 is SGHDT and CDR2 YYEEEE. CDR3 size: 15 residues. V was clipped by 1 base and J by 7 bases, with 17 bases between them. CDR3 sequence: CASSLRLTTVFEAFF. The DNA for the CDR3 is TGTGCCAGCAGCTTGAGACTTACGACAGTCTTTGAAGCTTTCTTT.

In regard to this clone: Within the sample, other DNA sequences also encode this same CDR3. V gene TRBV5-1 combines with J gene TRBJ1-5, with D tentatively TRBD1 (6 bases). The CDR3 spans 15 residues. Germline V gene sequence: CDR1 SGHRS, CDR2 YFSETQ. Trimming took 2 bases from V and 2 from J, leaving 11 bases between them. The CDR3 is CASSLAAGGNQPQHF. The CDR3, as DNA: TGCGCCAGCAGCTTAGCGGCAGGGGGCAATCAGCCCCAGCATTTT.